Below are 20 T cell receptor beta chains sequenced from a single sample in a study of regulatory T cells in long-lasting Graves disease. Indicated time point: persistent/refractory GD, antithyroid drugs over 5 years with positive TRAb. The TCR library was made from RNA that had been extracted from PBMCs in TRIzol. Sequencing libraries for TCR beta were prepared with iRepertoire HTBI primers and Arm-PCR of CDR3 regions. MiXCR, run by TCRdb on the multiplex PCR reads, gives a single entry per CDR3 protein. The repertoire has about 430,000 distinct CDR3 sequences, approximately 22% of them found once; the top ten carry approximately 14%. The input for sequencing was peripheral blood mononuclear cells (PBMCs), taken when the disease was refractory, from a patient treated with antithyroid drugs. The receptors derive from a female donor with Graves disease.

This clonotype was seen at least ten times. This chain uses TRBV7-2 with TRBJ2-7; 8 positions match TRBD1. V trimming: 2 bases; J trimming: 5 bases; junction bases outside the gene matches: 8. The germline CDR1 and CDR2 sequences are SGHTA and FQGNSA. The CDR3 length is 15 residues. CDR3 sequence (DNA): TGTGCCAGCAGCTTACCAGGACAGGGTTTCCACGAGCAGTACTTC. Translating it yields CASSLPGQGFHEQYF.

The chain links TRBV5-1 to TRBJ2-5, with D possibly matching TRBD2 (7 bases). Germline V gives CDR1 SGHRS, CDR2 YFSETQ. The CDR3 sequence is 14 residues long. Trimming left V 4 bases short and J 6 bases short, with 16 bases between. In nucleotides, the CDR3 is TGCGCCAGCAGCCCCTCGGGGGGCGAAAAGACCCAGTACTTC. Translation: CASSPSGGEKTQYF.

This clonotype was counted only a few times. The CDR3 reads CSASLGQTFSNQPQHF. DNA for the CDR3: TGCAGTGCTAGCTTAGGGCAGACCTTTAGCAATCAGCCCCAGCATTTT. This chain connects TRBV20-1 to TRBJ1-5; D is undetermined. Germline CDR1 DFQATT, CDR2 SNEGSKA (reference sequence). V was cut by 3 bases and J by 0 bases, with 15 bases left in between. The CDR3 runs to 16 residues.

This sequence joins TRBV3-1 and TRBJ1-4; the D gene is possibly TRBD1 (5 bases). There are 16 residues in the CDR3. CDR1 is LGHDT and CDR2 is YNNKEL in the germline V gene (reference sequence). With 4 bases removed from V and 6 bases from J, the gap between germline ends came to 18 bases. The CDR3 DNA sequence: TGTGCCAGCAGCCGAGATTTTGGGGGGGGTGATGAAAAACTGTTTTTT. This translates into CASSRDFGGGDEKLFF.

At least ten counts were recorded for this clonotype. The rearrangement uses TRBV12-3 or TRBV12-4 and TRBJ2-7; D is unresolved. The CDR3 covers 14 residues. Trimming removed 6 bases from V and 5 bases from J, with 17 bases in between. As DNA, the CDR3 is TGTGCCAGCAGGCCGCAGGTTTACAGCCACGAGCAGTACTTC. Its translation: CASRPQVYSHEQYF.

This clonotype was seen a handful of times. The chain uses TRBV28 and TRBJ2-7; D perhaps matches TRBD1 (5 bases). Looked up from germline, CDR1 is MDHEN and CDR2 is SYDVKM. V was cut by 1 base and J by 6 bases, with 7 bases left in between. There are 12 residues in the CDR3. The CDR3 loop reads CASSLFGAEQYF. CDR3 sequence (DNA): TGTGCCAGCAGTTTATTTGGGGCCGAGCAGTACTTC.

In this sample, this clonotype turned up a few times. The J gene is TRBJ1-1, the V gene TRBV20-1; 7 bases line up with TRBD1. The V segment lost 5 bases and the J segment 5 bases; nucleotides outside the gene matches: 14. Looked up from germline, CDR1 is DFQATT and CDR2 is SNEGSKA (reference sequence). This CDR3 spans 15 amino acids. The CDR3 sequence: CSAAPWSGGGTEAFF. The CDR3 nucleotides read TGCAGTGCTGCCCCTTGGTCAGGGGGTGGTACTGAAGCTTTCTTT.

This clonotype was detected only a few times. The CDR3 sequence is CASSLGEGIQYF. For the CDR3, the DNA is TGTGCCAGCAGTTTAGGGGAGGGCATTCAGTACTTC. J is TRBJ2-4 and V is TRBV28; 7 nucleotides line up with TRBD2. V lost 2 bases to trimming and J lost 9 bases; unmatched junction nucleotides: 1. CDR1 and CDR2 from the germline V gene are MDHEN and SYDVKM. The CDR3 contains 12 residues.

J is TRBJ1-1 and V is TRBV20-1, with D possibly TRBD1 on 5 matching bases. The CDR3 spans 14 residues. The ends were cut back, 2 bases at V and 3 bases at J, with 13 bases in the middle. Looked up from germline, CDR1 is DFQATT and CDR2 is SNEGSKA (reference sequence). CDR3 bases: TGCAGTGCTAGAAATCAGGGAGGGTACACTGAAGCTTTCTTT. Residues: CSARNQGGYTEAFF.

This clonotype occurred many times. The CDR3 bases are TGTGCCATCAGTGAGTTAGAGAATTCATCCTACGAGCAGTACTTC. Amino acids: CAISELENSSYEQYF. V gene TRBV10-3 combines with J gene TRBJ2-7; D is unclear. This CDR3 comprises 15 residues. The germline V gene has CDR1 ENHRY and CDR2 SYGVKD. V lost 1 base and J 1 base, leaving 11 bases between the germline ends.

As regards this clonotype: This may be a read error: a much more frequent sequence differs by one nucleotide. The chain's CDR3 is CASKTIPPGLPTGELVF. The CDR3 coding sequence is TGTGCCAGCAAAACCATCCCCCCGGGACTACCAACCGGGGAGCTGGTTTTT. The chain links TRBV2 to TRBJ2-2, with 7 bases identical to TRBD2. Per the germline V gene, CDR1 is SNHLY and CDR2 is FYNNEI. There are 17 residues in the CDR3.

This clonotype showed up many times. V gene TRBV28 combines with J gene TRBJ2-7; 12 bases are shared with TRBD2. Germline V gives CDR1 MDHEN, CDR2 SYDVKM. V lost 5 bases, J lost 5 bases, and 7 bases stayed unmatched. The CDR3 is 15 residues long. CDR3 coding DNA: TGTGCCAGCAGTCCCCAACTAGCGGGAGGCGACGAGCAGTACTTC. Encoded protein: CASSPQLAGGDEQYF.

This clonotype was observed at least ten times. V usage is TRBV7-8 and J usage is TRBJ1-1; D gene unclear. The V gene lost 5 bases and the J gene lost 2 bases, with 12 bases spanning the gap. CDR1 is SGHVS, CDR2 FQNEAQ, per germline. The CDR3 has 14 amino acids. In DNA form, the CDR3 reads TGTGCCAGCAGCCTCAGTGGGGATAACACTGAAGCTTTCTTT. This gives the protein CASSLSGDNTEAFF.

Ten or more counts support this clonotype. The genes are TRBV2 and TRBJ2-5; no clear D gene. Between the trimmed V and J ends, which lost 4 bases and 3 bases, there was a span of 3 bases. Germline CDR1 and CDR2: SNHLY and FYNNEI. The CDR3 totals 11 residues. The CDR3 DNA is TGTGCCAGCAGTGGCAAAGAGACCCAGTACTTC. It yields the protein CASSGKETQYF. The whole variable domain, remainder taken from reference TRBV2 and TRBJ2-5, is EPEVTQTPSHQVTQMGQEVILRCVPISNHLYFYWYRQILGQKVEFLVSFYNNEISEKSEIFDDQFSVERPDGSNFTLKIRSTKLEDSAMYFCASSGKETQYFGPGTRLLVL.

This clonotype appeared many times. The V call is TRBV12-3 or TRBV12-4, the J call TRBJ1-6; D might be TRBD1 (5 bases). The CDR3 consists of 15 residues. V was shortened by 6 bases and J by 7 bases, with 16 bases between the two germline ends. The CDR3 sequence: CASRGTTPHNSPLHF. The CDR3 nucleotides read TGTGCCAGCAGGGGGACGACCCCCCACAATTCACCCCTCCACTTT.

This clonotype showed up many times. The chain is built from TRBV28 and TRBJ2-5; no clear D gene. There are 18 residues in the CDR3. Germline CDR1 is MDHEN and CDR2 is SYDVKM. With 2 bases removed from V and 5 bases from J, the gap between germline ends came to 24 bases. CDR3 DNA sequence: TGTGCCAGCAGTTTACACCGAATCCTGGACGCCACCGGGGAGACCCAGTACTTC. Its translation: CASSLHRILDATGETQYF.

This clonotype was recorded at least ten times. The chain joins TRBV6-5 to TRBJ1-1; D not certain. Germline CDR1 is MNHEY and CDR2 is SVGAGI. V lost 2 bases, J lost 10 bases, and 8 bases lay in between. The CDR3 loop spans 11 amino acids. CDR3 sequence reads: CASSYGPRAFF. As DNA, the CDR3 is TGTGCCAGCAGTTACGGTCCCAGAGCTTTCTTT.

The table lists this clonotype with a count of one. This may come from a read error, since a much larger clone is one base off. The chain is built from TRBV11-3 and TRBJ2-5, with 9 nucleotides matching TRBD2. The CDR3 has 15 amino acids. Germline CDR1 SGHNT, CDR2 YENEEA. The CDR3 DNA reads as TGTGCCAGCAGCGACCCGCGGGAGGGGGGGGAGACCCGGTACTTC. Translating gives CASSDPREGGETRYF.

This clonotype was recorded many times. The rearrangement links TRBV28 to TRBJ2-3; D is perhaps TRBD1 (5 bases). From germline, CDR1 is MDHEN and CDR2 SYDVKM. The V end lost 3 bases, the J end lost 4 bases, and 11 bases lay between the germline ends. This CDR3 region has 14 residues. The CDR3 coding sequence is TGTGCCAGCAGTTTCGACAGCCGTGCAGATACGCAGTATTTT. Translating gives CASSFDSRADTQYF.

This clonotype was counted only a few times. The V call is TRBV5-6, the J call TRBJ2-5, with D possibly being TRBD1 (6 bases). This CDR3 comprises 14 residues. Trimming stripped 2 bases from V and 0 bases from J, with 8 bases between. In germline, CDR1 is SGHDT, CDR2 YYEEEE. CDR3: CASSFDRYQETQYF. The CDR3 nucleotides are TGTGCCAGCAGCTTTGACAGGTACCAAGAGACCCAGTACTTC.